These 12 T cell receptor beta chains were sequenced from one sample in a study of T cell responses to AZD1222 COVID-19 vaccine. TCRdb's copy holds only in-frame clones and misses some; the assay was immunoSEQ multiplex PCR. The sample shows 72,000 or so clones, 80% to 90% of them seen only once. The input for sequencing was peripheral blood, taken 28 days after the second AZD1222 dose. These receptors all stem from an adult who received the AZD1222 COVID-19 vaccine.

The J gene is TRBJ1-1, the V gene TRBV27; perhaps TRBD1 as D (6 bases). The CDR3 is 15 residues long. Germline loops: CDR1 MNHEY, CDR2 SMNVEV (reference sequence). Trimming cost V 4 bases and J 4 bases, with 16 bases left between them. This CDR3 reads CASSSLRGGRTEAFF. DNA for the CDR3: TGTGCCAGCAGTTCACTCAGGGGTGGTCGCACTGAAGCTTTCTTT.

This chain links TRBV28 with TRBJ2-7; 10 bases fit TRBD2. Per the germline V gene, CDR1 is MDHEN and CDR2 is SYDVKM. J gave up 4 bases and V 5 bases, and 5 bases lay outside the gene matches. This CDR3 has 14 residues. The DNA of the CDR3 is TGTGCCAGCAGTCTAGCGGGAGAGGGGTACGAGCAGTACTTC. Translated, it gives CASSLAGEGYEQYF. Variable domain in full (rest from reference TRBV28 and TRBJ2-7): DVKVTQSSRYLVKRTGEKVFLECVQDMDHENMFWYRQDPGLGLRLIYFSYDVKMKEKGDIPEGYSVSREKKERFSLILESASTNQTSMYLCASSLAGEGYEQYFGPGTRLTVT.

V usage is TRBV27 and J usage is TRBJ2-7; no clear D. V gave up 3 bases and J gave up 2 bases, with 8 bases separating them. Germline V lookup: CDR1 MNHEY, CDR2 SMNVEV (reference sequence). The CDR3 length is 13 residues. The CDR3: CASSLRGAYEQYF. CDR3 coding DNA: TGTGCCAGCAGTTTGCGAGGAGCCTACGAGCAGTACTTC.

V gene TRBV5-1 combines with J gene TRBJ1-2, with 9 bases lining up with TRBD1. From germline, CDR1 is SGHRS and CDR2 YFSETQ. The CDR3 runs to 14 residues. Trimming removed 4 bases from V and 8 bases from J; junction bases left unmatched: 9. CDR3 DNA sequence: TGCGCCAGCAGCCCGGGACAGGGTGTAAGGGGCTACACCTTC. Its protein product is CASSPGQGVRGYTF.

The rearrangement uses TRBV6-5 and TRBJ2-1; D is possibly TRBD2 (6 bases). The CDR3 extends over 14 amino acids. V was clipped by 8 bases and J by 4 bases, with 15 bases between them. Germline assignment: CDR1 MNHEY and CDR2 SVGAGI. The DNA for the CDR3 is TGTGCCAGCCAAGACGGGGGAGGATACAATGAGCAGTTCTTC. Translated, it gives CASQDGGGYNEQFF.

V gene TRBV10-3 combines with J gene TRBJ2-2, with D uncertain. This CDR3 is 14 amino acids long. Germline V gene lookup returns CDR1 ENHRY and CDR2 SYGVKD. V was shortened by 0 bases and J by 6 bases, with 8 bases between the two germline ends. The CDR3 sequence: CAISESEISGELFF. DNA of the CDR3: TGTGCCATCAGTGAGTCGGAGATCTCCGGGGAGCTGTTTTTT.

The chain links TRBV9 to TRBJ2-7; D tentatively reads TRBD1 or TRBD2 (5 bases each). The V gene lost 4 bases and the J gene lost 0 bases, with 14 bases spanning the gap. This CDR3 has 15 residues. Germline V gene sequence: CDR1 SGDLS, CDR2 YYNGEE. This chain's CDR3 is CASSSGPTNSYEQYF. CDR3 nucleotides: TGTGCCAGCAGCTCGGGACCGACCAACTCCTACGAGCAGTACTTC.

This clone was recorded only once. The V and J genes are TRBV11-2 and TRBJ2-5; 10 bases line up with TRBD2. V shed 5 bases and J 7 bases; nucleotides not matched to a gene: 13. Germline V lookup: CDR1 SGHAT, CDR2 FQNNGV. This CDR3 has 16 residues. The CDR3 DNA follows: TGTGCCAGCAGCCCGGCGGGACAGCGACTAGCGGGGACCCAGTACTTC. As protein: CASSPAGQRLAGTQYF.

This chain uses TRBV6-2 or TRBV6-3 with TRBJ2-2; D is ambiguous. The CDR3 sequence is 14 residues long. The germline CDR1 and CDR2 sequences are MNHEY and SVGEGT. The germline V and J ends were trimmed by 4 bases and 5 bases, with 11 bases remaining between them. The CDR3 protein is CASSSTDWTGELFF. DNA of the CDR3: TGTGCCAGCAGTTCCACCGATTGGACCGGGGAGCTGTTTTTT.

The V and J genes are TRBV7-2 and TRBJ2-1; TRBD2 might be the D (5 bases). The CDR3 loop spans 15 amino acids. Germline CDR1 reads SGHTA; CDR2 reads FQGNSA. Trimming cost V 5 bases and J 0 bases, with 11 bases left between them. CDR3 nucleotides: TGTGCCAGCAGCCTTTCGGGGAGCTCCTACAATGAGCAGTTCTTC. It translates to CASSLSGSSYNEQFF.

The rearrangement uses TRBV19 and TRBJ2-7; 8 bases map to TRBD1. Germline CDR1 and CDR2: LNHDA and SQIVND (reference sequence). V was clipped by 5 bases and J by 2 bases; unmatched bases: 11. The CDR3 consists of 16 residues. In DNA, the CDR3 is TGTGCCAGTAGTCCGTCCGACAGGGGCAGGACCTACGAGCAGTACTTC. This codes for CASSPSDRGRTYEQYF.

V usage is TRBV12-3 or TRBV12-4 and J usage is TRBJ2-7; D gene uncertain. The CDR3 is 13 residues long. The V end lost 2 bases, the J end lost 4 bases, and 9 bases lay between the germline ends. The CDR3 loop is CASSLTAPYEQYF. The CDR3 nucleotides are TGTGCCAGCAGTTTAACAGCGCCGTACGAGCAGTACTTC.